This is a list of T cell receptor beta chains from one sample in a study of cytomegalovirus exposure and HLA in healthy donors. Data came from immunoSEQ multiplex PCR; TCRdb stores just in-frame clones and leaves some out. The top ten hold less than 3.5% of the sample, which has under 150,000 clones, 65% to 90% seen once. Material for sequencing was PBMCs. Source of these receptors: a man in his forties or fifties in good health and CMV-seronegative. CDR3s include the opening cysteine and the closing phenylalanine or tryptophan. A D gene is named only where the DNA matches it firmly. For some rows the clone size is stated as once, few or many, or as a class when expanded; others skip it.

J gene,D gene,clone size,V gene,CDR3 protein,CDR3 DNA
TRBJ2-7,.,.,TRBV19,CASSIGRLYEQYF,TGTGCCAGTAGTATAGGCAGACTCTACGAGCAGTACTTC
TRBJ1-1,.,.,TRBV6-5,CASSSPGGGNTEAFF,TGTGCCAGCAGCTCCCCTGGGGGGGGAAACACTGAAGCTTTCTTT
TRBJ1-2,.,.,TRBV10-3,CAISEPRGRNYGYTF,TGTGCCATCAGTGAGCCGCGAGGGAGGAACTATGGCTACACCTTC
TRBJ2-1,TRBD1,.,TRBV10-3,CAISGQGMDNEQFF,TGTGCCATCAGTGGACAGGGGATGGACAATGAGCAGTTCTTC
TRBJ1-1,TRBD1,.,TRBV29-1,CSVEDPEGAGTEAFF,TGCAGCGTTGAAGATCCAGAGGGGGCTGGTACTGAAGCTTTCTTT
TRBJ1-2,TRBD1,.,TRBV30,CAWSRPSGQSNYGYTF,TGTGCCTGGAGTCGACCCTCGGGACAGAGTAACTATGGCTACACCTTC
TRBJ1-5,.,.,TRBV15,CATSRDSHINQPQHF,TGTGCCACCAGCAGAGATTCACACATCAATCAGCCCCAGCATTTT
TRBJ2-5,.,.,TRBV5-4,CASSLNRVGETQYF,TGTGCCAGCAGCTTGAACAGGGTTGGAGAGACCCAGTACTTC
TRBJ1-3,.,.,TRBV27,CASSLRGSGNTIYF,TGTGCCAGCAGCCTAAGAGGGTCTGGAAACACCATATATTTT
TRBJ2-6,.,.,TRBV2,CASRGGSGANVLTF,TGTGCCAGCAGGGGGGGTTCTGGGGCCAACGTCCTGACTTTC
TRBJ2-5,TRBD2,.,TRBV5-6,CASSLAGPGLAAQETQYF,TGTGCCAGCAGCTTGGCTGGCCCGGGACTAGCGGCCCAAGAGACCCAGTACTTC
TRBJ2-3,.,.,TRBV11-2,CASSQREEGTDTQYF,TGTGCCAGCAGCCAGAGGGAGGAGGGCACAGATACGCAGTATTTT
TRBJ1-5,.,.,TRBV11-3,CASSTGFYSNQPQHF,TGTGCCAGCAGCACAGGGTTTTATAGCAATCAGCCCCAGCATTTT
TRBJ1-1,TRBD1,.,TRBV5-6,CASSSGGWDTEAFF,TGTGCCAGCAGTTCAGGGGGCTGGGACACTGAAGCTTTCTTT
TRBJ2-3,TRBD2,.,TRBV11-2,CASSFTSGGVPDTQYF,TGTGCCAGCAGCTTTACGAGCGGGGGGGTGCCAGATACGCAGTATTTT
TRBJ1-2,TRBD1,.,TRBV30,CACQQGAGYGYTF,TGTGCCTGTCAACAGGGGGCTGGGTATGGCTACACCTTC
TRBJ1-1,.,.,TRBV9,CASSVRTAPGEAFF,TGTGCCAGCAGCGTAAGGACTGCCCCAGGTGAAGCTTTCTTT
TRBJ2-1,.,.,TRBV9,CASRGLVNEQFF,TGTGCCAGCAGGGGCCTGGTAAATGAGCAGTTCTTC
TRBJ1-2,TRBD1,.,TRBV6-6,CASSWEIRGLNYGYTF,TGTGCCAGCAGTTGGGAAATCAGGGGGCTCAACTATGGCTACACCTTC
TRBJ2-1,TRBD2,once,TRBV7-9,CASSLAGLAGGPWTLEQFF,TGTGCCAGCAGCTTAGCCGGACTAGCGGGGGGCCCGTGGACCCTTGAGCAGTTCTTC
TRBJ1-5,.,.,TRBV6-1,CASSEWERPHF,TGTGCCAGCAGTGAATGGGAGAGACCGCATTTT
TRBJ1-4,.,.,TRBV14,CASSQVSGLVEKLFF,TGTGCCAGCAGCCAAGTGTCCGGGTTGGTTGAAAAACTGTTTTTT
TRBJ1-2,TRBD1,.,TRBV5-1,CASSLGDRVYGYTF,TGCGCCAGCAGCTTGGGGGACAGGGTTTATGGCTACACCTTC
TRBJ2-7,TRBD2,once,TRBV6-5,CASSPPGRVYEQYF,TGTGCCAGCAGCCCCCCGGGGAGGGTCTACGAGCAGTACTTC
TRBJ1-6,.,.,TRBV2,CASSSSLRSNSPLHF,TGTGCCAGCAGTTCGAGCCTAAGGAGCAATTCACCCCTCCACTTT
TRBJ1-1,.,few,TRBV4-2,CASSQGRNTEAFF,TGTGCCAGCAGCCAAGGCAGGAACACTGAAGCTTTCTTT
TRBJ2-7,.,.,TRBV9,CASSVGGELYEQYF,TGTGCCAGCAGCGTAGGGGGGGAGTTGTACGAGCAGTACTTC